This TCR beta chain was documented in a study of blood T cell repertoires in COVID-19. Study members were between about 18 and 90 years old and lived in around 24 US regions. TCRdb keeps only in-frame clones here, not all; method: immunoSEQ multiplex PCR. The data contain 200,000 or so clones, approximately 80% of them singletons. The sequenced sample consisted of PBMCs or T cells enriched from blood (not recorded which). This TCR came from a man aged 55 to 70 who had recovered from COVID-19.

The CDR3 sequence is CASSPSAGGHNEQFF. Written as DNA, the CDR3 is TGTGCCAGTAGCCCATCAGCGGGGGGGCACAATGAGCAGTTCTTC. This chain links TRBV19 with TRBJ2-1; 10 nucleotides line up with TRBD2. V was clipped by 6 bases and J by 5 bases; unmatched bases: 7. The germline CDR1 and CDR2 sequences are LNHDA and SQIVND (reference sequence). This CDR3 region has 15 residues.